The clone carrying this T cell receptor beta chain occurred many times. Its antigen is unidentified. TCRdb reanalysed the reads using MiXCR and keeps one entry per CDR3 protein. This table holds approximately 500,000 distinct CDR3 sequences, about 25% found once. The record originates from a study of T cell repertoires in cytomegalovirus infection. As for the study in general: Public signatures in TCR beta pointed to CMV infection and matching HLA type. Points from the study as a whole: Individuals carrying CMV plus the relevant HLA were identified by cumulative frequency of public TCR beta families. HLA-C-restricted CMV-specific TCR beta clonotypes were dominant in the ex vivo response.

CDR3 length: 15 amino acids. CDR1 is SEHNR, CDR2 FQNEAQ, per germline (reference sequence). Trimming removed 1 base from V and 1 base from J, with 10 bases in between. Sequencing was done on a sample of PBMCs. The V and J genes are TRBV7-9 and TRBJ1-2, with D possibly TRBD1 on 5 matching bases. This sequence originates from a human donor in good health (CMV status not recorded). Some clones in this sample may be carry-over from other donors' samples. The CDR3 protein is CASSLGVDINYGYTF. The DNA of the CDR3 is TGTGCCAGCAGCTTAGGCGTGGACATTAACTATGGCTACACCTTC.